The present T cell receptor (beta chain) was sequenced within a study of blood T cell repertoires in COVID-19. Study-wide context: The United States, Italy and Spain supplied acute and convalescent COVID-19 samples. PBMCs, B-cell-depleted T cells, or T cells were the source of the cDNA or gDNA that made up the material.

V was cut by 0 bases and J by 5 bases, with 10 bases left in between. The CDR3 loop spans 14 amino acids. Germline V lookup: CDR1 KGHSH, CDR2 LQKENI. Sequenced by immunoSEQ multiplex PCR; TCRdb stores in-frame clones only, minus some. Of under 250,000 clones listed, about 91% were seen once; the top ten hold 1.3% to 1.5%. The chain employs TRBV18 and TRBJ1-1, with D uncertain. The TCR originated in an elderly man with acute or convalescent COVID-19. The sample comprised peripheral blood. The CDR3 here is CASSPPSEGTEAFF. The CDR3 DNA follows: TGTGCCAGCTCACCACCGTCCGAGGGAACTGAAGCTTTCTTT.